This T cell receptor (beta chain) was sequenced during a study of control samples from healthy donors and cancer patients. Looked up from germline, CDR1 is SGHVS and CDR2 is FQNEAQ. Trimming shortened V by 5 bases and J by 5 bases, and 13 bases separated the two germline ends. The CDR3 sequence is 14 residues long. The assay was immunoSEQ multiplex PCR, and TCRdb's table has in-frame clones only and misses some. The data hold roughly 80,000 clones, with 70% to 90% observed a single time. The gene calls are TRBV7-8 and TRBJ1-5, with a weak D call TRBD1 (5 bases). Sequencing used PBMCs. The TCR sequence derives from a woman aged 55 to 70 with head and neck cancer. CDR3 region: CASSPGTGDQPQHF. CDR3 in DNA: TGTGCCAGCAGCCCTGGGACGGGCGATCAGCCCCAGCATTTT. The full variable domain, rest sourced from reference TRBV7-8 and TRBJ1-5, is GAGVSQSPRYKVAKRGQDVALRCDPISGHVSLFWYQQALGQGPEFLTYFQNEAQLDKSGLPSDRFFAERPEGSVSTLKIQRTQQEDSAVYLCASSPGTGDQPQHFGDGTRLSIL.